Reported below is one T cell receptor beta chain. This sample is part of a study of blood T cell repertoires in COVID-19. The germline CDR1 and CDR2 sequences are SGHTA and FQGNSA. V was pared by 5 bases and J by 0 bases, with 2 bases of the junction left unmatched. The CDR3 totals 14 residues. TCRdb keeps only in-frame clones here, not all; method: immunoSEQ multiplex PCR. The sample gives about 120,000 clones, 90% of which show up once; about 3.8% is in the top ten. The sequence was collected from a woman in her sixties or seventies with COVID-19, enrolled during active disease. V and J are TRBV7-2 and TRBJ2-3, with 7 nucleotides matching TRBD1. Sample: peripheral blood. CDR3 nucleotide sequence: TGTGCCAGCAGCGGGACAGTTAGCACAGATACGCAGTATTTT. As protein: CASSGTVSTDTQYF.